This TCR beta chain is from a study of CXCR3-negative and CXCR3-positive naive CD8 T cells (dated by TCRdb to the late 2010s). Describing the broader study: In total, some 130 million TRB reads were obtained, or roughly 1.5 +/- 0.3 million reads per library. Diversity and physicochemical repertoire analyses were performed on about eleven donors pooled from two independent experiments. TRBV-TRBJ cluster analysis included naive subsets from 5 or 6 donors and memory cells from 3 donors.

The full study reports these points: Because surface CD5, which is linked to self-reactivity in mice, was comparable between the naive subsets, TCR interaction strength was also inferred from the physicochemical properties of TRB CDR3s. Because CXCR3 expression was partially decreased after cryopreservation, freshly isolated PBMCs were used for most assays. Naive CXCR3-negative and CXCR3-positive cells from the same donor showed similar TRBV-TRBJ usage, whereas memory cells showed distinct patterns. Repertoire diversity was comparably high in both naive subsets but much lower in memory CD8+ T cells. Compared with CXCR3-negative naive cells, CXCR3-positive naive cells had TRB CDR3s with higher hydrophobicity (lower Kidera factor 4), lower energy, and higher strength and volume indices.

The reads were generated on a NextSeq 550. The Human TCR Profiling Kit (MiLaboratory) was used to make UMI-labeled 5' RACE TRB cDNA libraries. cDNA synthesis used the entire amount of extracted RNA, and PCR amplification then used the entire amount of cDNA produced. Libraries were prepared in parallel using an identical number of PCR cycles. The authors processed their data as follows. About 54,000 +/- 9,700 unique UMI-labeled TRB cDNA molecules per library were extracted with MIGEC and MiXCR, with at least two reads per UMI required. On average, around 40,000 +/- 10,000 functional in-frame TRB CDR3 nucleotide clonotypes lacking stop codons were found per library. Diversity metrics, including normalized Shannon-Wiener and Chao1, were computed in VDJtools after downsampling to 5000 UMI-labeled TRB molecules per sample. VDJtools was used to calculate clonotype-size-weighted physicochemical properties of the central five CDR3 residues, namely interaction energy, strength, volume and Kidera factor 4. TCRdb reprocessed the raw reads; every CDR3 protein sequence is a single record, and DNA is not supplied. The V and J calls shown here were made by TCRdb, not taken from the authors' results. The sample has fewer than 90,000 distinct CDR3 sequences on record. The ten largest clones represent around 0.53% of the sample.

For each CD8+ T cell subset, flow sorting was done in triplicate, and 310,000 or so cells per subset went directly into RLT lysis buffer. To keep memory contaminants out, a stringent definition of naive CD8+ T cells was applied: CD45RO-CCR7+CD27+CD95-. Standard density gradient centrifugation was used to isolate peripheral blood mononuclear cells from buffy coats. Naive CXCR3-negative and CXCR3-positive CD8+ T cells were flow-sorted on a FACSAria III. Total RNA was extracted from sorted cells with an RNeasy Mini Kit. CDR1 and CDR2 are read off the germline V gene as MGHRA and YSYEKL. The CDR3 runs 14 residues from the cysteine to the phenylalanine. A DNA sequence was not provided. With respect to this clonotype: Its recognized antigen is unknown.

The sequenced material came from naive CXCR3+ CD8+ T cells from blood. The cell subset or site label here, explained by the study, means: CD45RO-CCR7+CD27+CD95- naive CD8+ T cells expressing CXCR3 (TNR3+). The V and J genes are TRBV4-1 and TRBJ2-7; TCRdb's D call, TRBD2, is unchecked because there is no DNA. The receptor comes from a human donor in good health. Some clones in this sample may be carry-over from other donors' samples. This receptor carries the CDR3 CASSHTRESYEQYF.